The source of this T cell receptor beta chain is a study of blood T cell repertoires in COVID-19. Study-level information: T cells, B-cell-depleted T cells, or PBMCs provided the cDNA or gDNA that served as material.

The assay was immunoSEQ multiplex PCR, and TCRdb's table has in-frame clones only and misses some. Counted here are 90,000 to 120,000 clones, about 80% occurring once; the ten biggest clones make up 4% to 5.5%. The CDR3 loop spans 16 amino acids. The germline V gene encodes CDR1 MGHDK and CDR2 SYGVNS. V lost 0 bases to trimming and J lost 0 bases, with 6 bases between them. The chain links TRBV25-1 to TRBJ2-6, with a weak D call TRBD2 (5 bases). Sample: peripheral blood. This TCR derives from a man in his 70s with acute or convalescent COVID-19. The CDR3 DNA follows: TGTGCCAGCAGTGAATATGGGAGCTCTGGGGCCAACGTCCTGACTTTC. Translated, it gives CASSEYGSSGANVLTF.